This T cell receptor beta chain was sequenced for a study of blood T cells in healthy people across ages. Study-wide results and limits: Underestimates were what the diversity estimates from one million T cells were considered to be.

A J-beta primer mix and a sample-barcoded 5' primer were used in a second PCR of roughly 6 to 11 cycles. MiXCR was run by TCRdb on the 5' RACE reads, yielding one entry per CDR3 protein. This sample has under 1,000,000 distinct CDR3 sequences; around 36% occur once, and the top ten carry over 10%. This clonotype was detected ten times or more. Its antigen is as yet unknown. Individuals who donated were healthy Caucasians from Russia aged about 6 to 90. At least 6.5 million PBMCs were isolated per sample. The CDR3 sequence is 14 residues long. In germline, CDR1 is SGHRS, CDR2 YFSETQ. With 4 bases removed from V and 2 bases from J, the gap between germline ends came to 11 bases.

The chain links TRBV5-1 to TRBJ2-3; D uncertain. The clonotype was recovered from a man between 18 and 35 years old in good health. What was sequenced was blood. CDR3 residues: CASSKDQLTDTQYF. As DNA, the CDR3 is TGCGCCAGCAGCAAGGACCAACTCACAGATACGCAGTATTTT.